This T cell receptor beta chain was obtained from a study of chemoradiotherapy in HPV16-positive cancers. Assay used: immunoSEQ multiplex PCR; TCRdb lists only in-frame clones, some missing. The table records about 7,400 clones, around 82% of them present only once. CDR1 is SGHRS and CDR2 is YFSETQ in the germline V gene. CDR3 size: 15 residues. The ends were cut back, 2 bases at V and 0 bases at J, with 10 bases in the middle. This TCR derives from a human donor with HPV-associated anogenital cancer. This chain uses TRBV5-1 with TRBJ2-3; the D gene is possibly TRBD1 (6 bases). Sequencing used tumor tissue, obtained from a patient who underwent chemoradiotherapy. The CDR3 DNA sequence: TGCGCCAGCAGCTTACAGGGTTTTAGCACAGATACGCAGTATTTT. This sequence encodes CASSLQGFSTDTQYF.